These 11 T cell receptor beta chains were all obtained from the same sample, sequenced in a study of blood T cell repertoires in COVID-19. Method: immunoSEQ multiplex PCR; TCRdb's copy keeps in-frame clones and lacks some. The sample has about 140,000 clones; 80% are singletons. Sequences were obtained from peripheral blood. These receptors all come from a man aged 70-80 years who had recovered from COVID-19.

Points on this clone: Germline and junction disagree at one end, which may indicate a read error. The chain has TRBV7-9 and TRBJ2-7, with D tentatively TRBD1 (6 bases). CDR1 SEHNR and CDR2 FQNEAQ come from the germline V gene (reference sequence). The CDR3 has 12 residues. The CDR3 DNA sequence: TGTGCCAGCAGCCACGGACAGTACGTGCAGTACTTC. The encoded protein is CASSHGQYVQYF.

The chain has TRBV3-1 (or the pseudogene TRBV3-2) and TRBJ2-5, with 10 nucleotides matching TRBD2. The length of the CDR3 is 17 residues. Germline loops: CDR1 LGHDT, CDR2 YNNKEL (reference sequence). V gave up 1 base and J gave up 2 bases; unmatched junction bases: 7. This chain's CDR3 is CASSQVSGRANQETQYF. The CDR3 DNA reads as TGTGCCAGCAGCCAAGTAAGCGGGAGGGCCAATCAAGAGACCCAGTACTTC.

V and J are TRBV19 and TRBJ1-6; 8 nucleotides match TRBD1. Germline V CDR1 and CDR2: LNHDA, SQIVND (reference sequence). Trimming took 5 bases from V and 5 from J; bases not matched to a gene: 2. This CDR3 region has 14 residues. CDR3 region: CASSPTGDNSPLHF. Here the CDR3 DNA reads TGTGCCAGTAGTCCGACAGGGGATAATTCACCCCTCCACTTT.

In this sample, this clone turned up many times. The gene calls are TRBV30 and TRBJ2-7; D may be TRBD2 (6 bases). Germline V lookup: CDR1 GTSNPN, CDR2 SVGIG (reference sequence). The V end was cut by 4 bases, the J end by 6 bases, with 22 bases between. This CDR3 is 15 amino acids long. CDR3 bases: TGTGCCTGGACCGGGGCGGGCGGGATCCCTCTCGAGCAGTACTTC. Protein sequence: CAWTGAGGIPLEQYF.

This chain connects TRBV18 to TRBJ2-3, with a weak D call TRBD2 (6 bases). Germline-derived CDR1 and CDR2 are KGHSH and LQKENI. The CDR3 spans 14 residues. V gave up 4 bases and J gave up 6 bases, with 14 bases separating them. CDR3 coding DNA: TGTGCCAGCTCACGTCTGGAACGGGGGGATACGCAGTATTTT. It encodes CASSRLERGDTQYF. Based on the CDR3 plus reference TRBV18 and TRBJ2-3, the full variable domain is NAGVMQNPRHLVRRRGQEARLRCSPMKGHSHVYWYRQLPEEGLKFMVYLQKENIIDESGMPKERFSAEFPKEGPSILRIQQVVRGDSAAYFCASSRLERGDTQYFGPGTRLTVL.

This chain links TRBV12-3 or TRBV12-4 with TRBJ2-7; no firm D call. This CDR3 contains 13 residues. Trimming took off 3 bases at V and 1 base at J, with 7 bases between the two ends. This CDR3 is CASSLRPSYEQYF. CDR3 sequence (DNA): TGTGCCAGCAGTTTGAGGCCTTCCTACGAGCAGTACTTC.

V is TRBV5-1 and J is TRBJ1-1; unclear D gene. The CDR3 is made up of 12 amino acids. CDR1 and CDR2 from the germline V gene are SGHRS and YFSETQ. V lost 5 bases and J 1 base, leaving 6 bases between the germline ends. The CDR3, as DNA: TGCGCCAGCAGACAGAAGAACACTGAAGCTTTCTTT. This sequence encodes CASRQKNTEAFF. Variable domain in full (rest from reference TRBV5-1 and TRBJ1-1): KAGVTQTPRYLIKTRGQQVTLSCSPISGHRSVSWYQQTPGQGLQFLFEYFSETQRNKGNFPGRFSGRQFSNSRSEMNVSTLELGDSALYLCASRQKNTEAFFGQGTRLTVV.

The chain carries TRBV6-6 and TRBJ2-7; TRBD1 might be the D (6 bases). Trimming stripped 6 bases from V and 1 base from J, with 13 bases between. The CDR3 covers 14 residues. Germline V CDR1 and CDR2: MNHNY, SVGAGI (reference sequence). CDR3 DNA: TGTGCCAGCAGGGAATCCGGGACATCCTACGAGCAGTACTTC. It specifies CASRESGTSYEQYF.

The V and J genes are TRBV24-1 and TRBJ2-3; perhaps TRBD2 as D (5 bases). CDR3 size: 15 residues. Germline V gives CDR1 KGHDR, CDR2 SFDVKD. Trimming stripped 3 bases from V and 0 bases from J, with 9 bases between. In nucleotides, the CDR3 is TGTGCCACCAGTGATGTCAGGAGGAGCACAGATACGCAGTATTTT. It is translated as CATSDVRRSTDTQYF.

The chain links TRBV27 to TRBJ1-1; TRBD1 aligns across 8 bases. Germline lookup yields CDR1 MNHEY and CDR2 SMNVEV (reference sequence). The CDR3 is made up of 17 amino acids. Trimming at V came to 5 bases and at J to 0 bases, leaving 11 bases not matched to a gene. The CDR3 DNA reads TGTGCCAGCAGTCCAGACCCCAGGGGGCAATTGAACACTGAAGCTTTCTTT. This codes for CASSPDPRGQLNTEAFF.

The rearrangement links TRBV4-3 to TRBJ1-2; D not certain. Trimming shortened V by 0 bases and J by 0 bases, and 11 bases separated the two germline ends. Germline CDR1 LGHNA, CDR2 YSLEER. There are 16 residues in the CDR3. CDR3 sequence (DNA): TGCGCCAGCAGCCAAGATGACCGGAGAACTAACTATGGCTACACCTTC. Its protein product is CASSQDDRRTNYGYTF.